This T cell receptor (beta chain) appears in the sequencing data of a study of OX40 agonist ivuxolimab in advanced cancers. This table comes from immunoSEQ multiplex PCR, and its TCRdb copy is limited to in-frame clones, with some not included. The sample has around 50,000 clones, 90% to 95% seen once. The CDR3 runs 13 residues. Germline V gene data show CDR1 as MDHEN and CDR2 as SYDVKM. The V segment lost 7 bases and the J segment 7 bases; nucleotides outside the gene matches: 5. The sequences come from CD4+ or CD8+ T cells sorted from blood, collected in a trial of the OX40 agonist ivuxolimab. The TCR was taken from an adult with an advanced solid tumor such as melanoma, head and neck, liver or kidney cancer. The rearrangement links TRBV28 to TRBJ1-4; 8 bases are a match to TRBD1. Written as DNA, the CDR3 is TGTGCCAGCACAACGACAGGGGTTGAAAAACTGTTTTTT. This gives the protein CASTTTGVEKLFF.